A single sample is the source of the 28 T cell receptor beta chains below, sequenced in a study of blood T cell repertoires in COVID-19. Method: immunoSEQ multiplex PCR; TCRdb's copy keeps in-frame clones and lacks some. The data contain 250,000 to 300,000 clones, roughly 91% of them singletons. Sequenced input: PBMCs or T cells enriched from blood (not recorded which). All receptors derive from a man aged 40-50 years who had recovered from COVID-19.

The rearrangement links TRBV6-5 to TRBJ2-1; possible D gene TRBD1, 6 bases. Germline V gene data show CDR1 as MNHEY and CDR2 as SVGAGI. The CDR3 is 13 amino acids. The germline V and J ends were trimmed by 4 bases and 5 bases, with 9 bases remaining between them. The CDR3 DNA is TGTGCCAGCAGTTGGGGGCTGGACAATGAGCAGTTCTTC. It specifies CASSWGLDNEQFF.

The chain uses TRBV7-2 and TRBJ2-1, with 7 nucleotides matching TRBD2. The CDR3 totals 17 residues. With V trimmed by 1 base and J by 2 bases, 8 bases remained unmatched. Germline CDR1 and CDR2: SGHTA and FQGNSA. The chain's CDR3 is CASSLVGGRAAYNEQFF. For the CDR3, the DNA is TGTGCCAGCAGCTTAGTCGGGGGGAGGGCCGCCTACAATGAGCAGTTCTTC.

The rearrangement joins TRBV5-1 to TRBJ1-3, with 11 bases that match TRBD1. Germline trimming cut 4 bases from V and 4 bases from J; bases unmatched to any gene: 7. This CDR3 has 16 amino acids. CDR1 and CDR2 (germline): SGHRS, YFSETQ. The CDR3 DNA is TGCGCCAGCAGCCGGGACAGGGGGGCGTCCGGAAACACCATATATTTT. Translation gives CASSRDRGASGNTIYF.

This sequence joins TRBV9 and TRBJ2-2; no definite D call. CDR1 SGDLS and CDR2 YYNGEE come from the germline V gene. Trimming cost V 3 bases and J 8 bases, with 8 bases left between them. CDR3 length: 12 residues. The DNA of the CDR3 is TGTGCCAGCAGCGGGGCCCGAGGGGAGCTGTTTTTT. Amino acid sequence: CASSGARGELFF.

The chain employs TRBV5-1 and TRBJ2-3, with TRBD2 matching 11 bases. There are 21 residues in the CDR3. After removal of 0 bases from V and 0 bases from J, the junction contained 15 bases not matched to a gene. CDR1 is SGHRS, CDR2 YFSETQ, per germline. The CDR3 reads CASSLVLVPWGLAESTDTQYF. The CDR3 DNA reads TGCGCCAGCAGCTTGGTTCTGGTACCGTGGGGACTAGCGGAAAGCACAGATACGCAGTATTTT.

V usage is TRBV7-6 and J usage is TRBJ2-1; 7 nucleotides match TRBD1. CDR1 and CDR2 (germline): SGHVS, FNYEAQ. The V and J ends lost 1 base and 9 bases, in that order; junction bases with no gene match: 3. This CDR3 has 13 residues. In DNA, the CDR3 is TGTGCCAGCAGCTTAGGACAGGGCGGTGAGCAGTTCTTC. Its translation is CASSLGQGGEQFF.

V gene TRBV7-9 combines with J gene TRBJ1-2, with D perhaps matching TRBD1 (5 bases). The CDR3 totals 14 residues. CDR1 is SEHNR, CDR2 FQNEAQ, per germline (reference sequence). V was trimmed by 2 bases and J by 4 bases, leaving 11 bases between them. CDR3 coding DNA: TGTGCCAGCAGCTTAATGGGCGACAGCTATGGCTACACCTTC. Translation gives CASSLMGDSYGYTF.

The rearrangement uses TRBV7-9 and TRBJ2-2; TRBD2 aligns across 7 bases. Germline CDR1 SEHNR, CDR2 FQNEAQ (reference sequence). The CDR3 spans 13 residues. The V and J ends lost 7 bases and 3 bases, in that order; junction bases with no gene match: 2. The CDR3 spells CASKGGDTGELFF. The DNA of the CDR3 is TGTGCCAGCAAGGGAGGGGACACCGGGGAGCTGTTTTTT.

The chain carries TRBV6-5 and TRBJ2-7, with D perhaps TRBD2 (5 bases). V lost 0 bases, J lost 5 bases, and 14 bases lay in between. This CDR3 is 15 amino acids long. Germline V CDR1 and CDR2: MNHEY, SVGAGI. CDR3 amino acids: CASSYSRRLAHEQYF. CDR3 coding DNA: TGTGCCAGCAGTTACTCACGGCGGCTAGCCCACGAGCAGTACTTC.

The chain is built from TRBV18 and TRBJ1-1; tentative D call: TRBD1 (5 bases). The CDR3 consists of 15 residues. V lost 4 bases and J lost 3, with 15 bases in between. Germline values: CDR1 KGHSH, CDR2 LQKENI. The CDR3 DNA reads TGTGCCAGCTCACGGAATTTTGACAGAGACACTGAAGCTTTCTTT. It encodes CASSRNFDRDTEAFF.

This chain links TRBV21-1 with TRBJ2-7; the table's TRBD2 call for D was not verified on the DNA. TRBV21-1 is a documented pseudogene. The CDR3 covers 15 residues. The CDR3 DNA is TGTGCCAGCAGCAAGAATAGCGGGAGGAAGTACGAGCAGTACTTC. Protein: CASSKNSGRKYEQYF.

The chain recombines TRBV6-5 with TRBJ2-1; TRBD2 agrees at 9 bases. After removal of 6 bases from V and 4 bases from J, the junction contained 1 base not matched to a gene. Germline V gene sequence: CDR1 MNHEY, CDR2 SVGAGI. The CDR3 runs to 13 residues. CDR3 protein: CASRTSGYNEQFF. CDR3 nucleotide sequence: TGTGCCAGCAGGACTAGCGGTTACAATGAGCAGTTCTTC.

The chain carries TRBV19 and TRBJ2-7, with D tentatively TRBD1 (7 bases). The germline V gene has CDR1 LNHDA and CDR2 SQIVND (reference sequence). This CDR3 spans 14 amino acids. Trimming took 3 bases from V and 5 from J, leaving 14 bases between them. The CDR3 DNA reads TGTGCCAGTAGTATCGGAGGGGGCCGAAACGAGCAGTACTTC. Encoded protein: CASSIGGGRNEQYF. The full variable domain, completed using reference TRBV19 and TRBJ2-7, is DGGITQSPKYLFRKEGQNVTLSCEQNLNHDAMYWYRQDPGQGLRLIYYSQIVNDFQKGDIAEGYSVSREKKESFPLTVTSAQKNPTAFYLCASSIGGGRNEQYFGPGTRLTVT.

The V gene is TRBV19, the J gene TRBJ2-5; the match to TRBD2 covers 9 bases. From germline, CDR1 is LNHDA and CDR2 SQIVND (reference sequence). Trimming at V came to 3 bases and at J to 5 bases, leaving 10 bases not matched to a gene. The CDR3 has 16 amino acids. CDR3 amino acids: CASSMQGGGAHETQYF. The CDR3 DNA reads TGTGCCAGTAGTATGCAGGGCGGGGGGGCCCATGAGACCCAGTACTTC.

The table lists this clone with a count of one. This chain connects TRBV4-3 to TRBJ2-7; 7 nucleotides align to TRBD2. This CDR3 is built from 15 residues. CDR1 LGHNA and CDR2 YSLEER come from the germline V gene. V gave up 0 bases and J gave up 3 bases; unmatched junction bases: 5. The CDR3: CASSQDTGGGYEQYF. The CDR3 DNA reads as TGCGCCAGCAGCCAAGATACGGGAGGAGGCTACGAGCAGTACTTC.

V usage is TRBV4-2 and J usage is TRBJ2-7; TRBD2 matches 11 bases. Germline CDR1 is LGHNA and CDR2 is YNFKEQ. The CDR3 has 16 amino acids. V dropped 0 bases and J dropped 6; count of bases not matched to a gene: 7. The CDR3 DNA follows: TGTGCCAGCAGCCAAGATCACACTAGCGGGAGAGGCGAGCAGTACTTC. This codes for CASSQDHTSGRGEQYF.

The rearrangement joins TRBV20-1 to TRBJ1-2; 7 nucleotides agree with TRBD1. Germline loops: CDR1 DFQATT, CDR2 SNEGSKA (reference sequence). The CDR3 is 14 amino acids. Trimming cost V 3 bases and J 3 bases; bases outside gene matches: 7. The CDR3 loop is CSASNGGGDYGYTF. Written as DNA, the CDR3 is TGCAGTGCTAGTAACGGAGGGGGCGACTATGGCTACACCTTC.

The chain joins TRBV18 to TRBJ1-1; D gene unclear. The CDR3 has 13 amino acids. The germline V gene has CDR1 KGHSH and CDR2 LQKENI. V was trimmed by 6 bases and J by 1 base, leaving 9 bases between them. CDR3 coding DNA: TGTGCCAGCTCGTCTAGTCGGAACACTGAAGCTTTCTTT. Its protein product is CASSSSRNTEAFF.

The CDR3 sequence is CASSVGRGLNYGYTF. CDR3 in DNA: TGTGCCAGCAGCGTGGGGCGGGGACTTAACTATGGCTACACCTTC. The V call is TRBV5-8, the J call TRBJ1-2, with TRBD1 as a possible D gene (5 bases). The CDR3 has 15 amino acids. V was cut by 4 bases and J by 1 base, with 14 bases left in between. The germline CDR1 and CDR2 sequences are SGHTS and YDEGEE. Full variable domain (missing parts from reference TRBV5-8 and TRBJ1-2): EAGVTQSPTHLIKTRGQQATLRCSPISGHTSVYWYQQALGLGLQFLLWYDEGEERNRGNFPPRFSGRQFPNYSSELNVNALELEDSALYLCASSVGRGLNYGYTFGSGTRLTVV.

The CDR3 sequence is CSASKAAGGPETQYF. The CDR3 coding sequence is TGCAGTGCTAGTAAGGCCGCAGGGGGTCCAGAGACCCAGTACTTC. The chain recombines TRBV20-1 with TRBJ2-5; 7 positions match TRBD1. From germline, CDR1 is DFQATT and CDR2 SNEGSKA (reference sequence). The J segment lost 4 bases and the V segment lost 3 bases, leaving 11 bases of the junction unmatched. The CDR3 loop spans 15 amino acids.

This clone was observed a single time. The CDR3, as DNA: TGTGCCAGCGCACGCGATCGGTCCCTGAATTCACCCCTCCACTTT. Translating gives CASARDRSLNSPLHF. The chain employs TRBV7-8 and TRBJ1-6; unclear D gene. Germline CDR1 is SGHVS and CDR2 is FQNEAQ. This CDR3 is built from 15 residues. Trimming shortened V by 8 bases and J by 7 bases, and 18 bases separated the two germline ends.

This clone has a single count. The rearrangement uses TRBV10-1 and TRBJ2-1; tentative D call: TRBD1 (6 bases). V dropped 3 bases and J dropped 4 bases, with 7 bases sitting between them. The germline V gene encodes CDR1 WNHNN and CDR2 SYGVQD (reference sequence). This CDR3 has 13 amino acids. CDR3 sequence reads: CASSEGGYNEQFF. The CDR3 bases are TGCGCCAGCAGTGAAGGGGGATACAATGAGCAGTTCTTC.

The genes are TRBV10-2 and TRBJ1-2, with TRBD1 matching over 8 bases. The length of the CDR3 is 12 residues. V lost 6 bases to trimming and J lost 8 bases; unmatched junction nucleotides: 5. The germline CDR1 and CDR2 sequences are WSHSY and SAAADI. CDR3 sequence: CASRTGQGGYTF. CDR3 DNA: TGCGCCAGCAGGACCGGACAGGGAGGCTACACCTTC.

The gene calls are TRBV5-1 and TRBJ2-3; 10 positions match TRBD2. The CDR3 is made up of 15 amino acids. J lost 0 bases, V lost 8 bases, and 6 bases had no gene match. Germline V CDR1 and CDR2: SGHRS, YFSETQ. The CDR3 DNA is TGCGCCAGTGGGAATAGCGGGGGGAGCACAGATACGCAGTATTTT. It encodes CASGNSGGSTDTQYF.

The chain carries TRBV11-2 and TRBJ1-5; a weak D match, TRBD1 (6 bases). Germline V gene data show CDR1 as SGHAT and CDR2 as FQNNGV. Trimming pared 5 bases from V and 8 bases from J, leaving 13 bases between. CDR3 length: 13 residues. The CDR3 here is CASSQGHTKPQHF. Written as DNA, the CDR3 is TGTGCCAGCAGCCAGGGACACACCAAGCCCCAGCATTTT.

The table lists this clone with a few counts. The CDR3 DNA follows: TGTGCCAGCAGCCCCGGACTAGCGGCGTACAATGAGCAGTTCTTC. Protein: CASSPGLAAYNEQFF. The chain recombines TRBV7-3 with TRBJ2-1, with 10 nucleotides matching TRBD2. Per the germline V gene, CDR1 is SGHTA and CDR2 is FQGTGA. The ends lost 5 bases at V and 4 bases at J; junction bases unmatched: 5. CDR3 length: 15 residues. The entire variable domain, with the rest obtained from reference TRBV7-3 and TRBJ2-1, is as follows: GAGVSQTPSNKVTEKGKYVELRCDPISGHTALYWYRQSLGQGPEFLIYFQGTGAADDSGLPNDRFFAVRPEGSVSTLKIQRTERGDSAVYLCASSPGLAAYNEQFFGPGTRLTVL.

CDR3: CASSARQQNTEAFF. The CDR3 coding sequence is TGTGCCAGCAGCGCCAGACAGCAGAACACTGAAGCTTTCTTT. This chain joins TRBV7-9 and TRBJ1-1, with D maybe TRBD1 (5 bases). The CDR3 length is 14 residues. The ends were cut back, 5 bases at V and 1 base at J, with 11 bases in the middle. Germline V gene lookup returns CDR1 SEHNR and CDR2 FQNEAQ (reference sequence).

CDR3 residues: CASSSGQGIGLGYEQYF. CDR3 nucleotide sequence: TGTGCCAGCAGTTCTGGACAAGGTATAGGTCTTGGCTACGAGCAGTACTTC. V usage is TRBV28 and J usage is TRBJ2-7, with D perhaps matching TRBD1 (5 bases). The V gene lost 4 bases and the J gene lost 3 bases, with 22 bases spanning the gap. In germline, CDR1 is MDHEN, CDR2 SYDVKM. The CDR3 has 17 residues.